This TCR beta chain appears in the sequencing data of a study of blood T cell repertoires in COVID-19. Some clones are missing from TCRdb's copy, which holds only in-frame ones; the method was immunoSEQ multiplex PCR. The sample shows nearly 70,000 clones, nearly 90% of them seen only once. Sample: peripheral blood. This receptor was identified in a woman aged 50 to 65 with COVID-19, enrolled during active disease.

The CDR3 reads CASSPWGRGDNEQFF. The DNA of the CDR3 is TGTGCCAGCAGCCCATGGGGGAGGGGGGACAATGAGCAGTTCTTC. V usage is TRBV14 and J usage is TRBJ2-1; possibly TRBD2 for D (7 bases). Trimming took off 4 bases at V and 5 bases at J, with 15 bases between the two ends. This CDR3 spans 15 amino acids. Germline V gene data show CDR1 as SGHDN and CDR2 as FVKESK.